This TCR beta chain stems from a study of T cells after yellow fever vaccination. Study-wide findings and caveats: The secondary T-cell response peaked on day 5, not day 15, but was weaker. Most primary-vaccination clones reappeared after the booster (about 96% CD4, 75% to 90% CD8).

This clonotype occurred many times. Its antigen is undetermined. Template switching by 5'RACE produced TCR cDNA, adding a universal primer site and UMIs. MiXCR, applied by TCRdb to the 5' RACE reads, yields one record per CDR3 protein. The sample lists around 65,000 distinct CDR3 sequences; under 6.5% were seen once. The CDR3 contains 12 residues. The germline CDR1 and CDR2 sequences are ENHRY and SYGVKD. The V gene lost 7 bases and the J gene lost 1 base, with 7 bases spanning the gap. The V and J genes are TRBV10-3 and TRBJ1-1, with D tentatively TRBD1 (5 bases). The origin of this receptor is a man younger than 35 who received the YFV17D yellow fever vaccine. The sample in question was CD4+ T cells sorted from PBMCs, obtained about 2 weeks after the first yellow fever vaccination. This CDR3 reads CAIKRGNTEAFF. The CDR3 coding sequence is TGTGCCATCAAAAGGGGGAACACTGAAGCTTTCTTT.